A single sample is the source of the 7 T cell receptor beta chains below, sequenced in a study of blood T cells in healthy people across ages. The use of a sample-barcoded 5' primer and a J-beta primer mix characterized a second PCR of roughly 6 to 11 cycles. TCRdb used MiXCR to reprocess the 5' RACE reads, holding one entry per CDR3 protein. The sample holds over a million distinct CDR3 sequences, about 25% seen once. The data were also submitted as part of a second study, on T cells of mothers and their children.

The sequenced material came from blood. The receptors stem from a girl aged 2 to 10 in good health.

The rearrangement joins TRBV12-3 or TRBV12-4 to TRBJ2-1, with 8 bases fitting TRBD2. The CDR3 contains 14 residues. Trimming took 2 bases from V and 8 from J; bases not matched to a gene: 5. The CDR3 reads CASSLLAGIDEQFF. The CDR3 DNA follows: TGTGCCAGCAGTTTACTAGCGGGTATAGATGAGCAGTTCTTC.

In its sample, this clonotype was seen a few times. The genes are TRBV6-1 and TRBJ2-2; TRBD1 aligns across 7 bases. V lost 6 bases and J lost 5; bases outside the gene matches: 6. The germline CDR1 and CDR2 sequences are MNHNS and SASEGT. The CDR3 contains 14 residues. CDR3 bases: TGTGCCAGCAGCGTTACAGGGGTGACCGGGGAGCTGTTTTTT. Translation: CASSVTGVTGELFF.

This sequence joins TRBV7-9 and TRBJ2-1; D remains ambiguous. Trimming shortened V by 5 bases and J by 1 base, and 15 bases separated the two germline ends. CDR3 length: 16 residues. Germline CDR1 reads SEHNR; CDR2 reads FQNEAQ (reference sequence). The CDR3 spells CASSTRSGKSYNEQFF. The CDR3 DNA follows: TGTGCCAGCAGCACCCGATCGGGCAAATCCTACAATGAGCAGTTCTTC.

This chain uses TRBV10-1 with TRBJ1-4; perhaps TRBD1 as D (6 bases). In germline, CDR1 is WNHNN, CDR2 SYGVQD (reference sequence). The CDR3 totals 14 residues. The V gene lost 3 bases and the J gene lost 3 bases, with 8 bases spanning the gap. The CDR3 loop reads CASSDRGPNEKLFF. The CDR3 coding sequence is TGCGCCAGCAGTGACCGGGGGCCTAATGAAAAACTGTTTTTT.

This clonotype has only a few counts. The chain uses TRBV3-1 and TRBJ1-4; 7 bases align to TRBD1. The germline gives CDR1 LGHDT, CDR2 YNNKEL (reference sequence). This CDR3 has 17 residues. With 0 bases clipped from V and 0 bases from J, the junction kept 4 bases outside the gene matches. The CDR3 DNA sequence: TGTGCCAGCAGCCAAGAATGGGACAGCGCAACTAATGAAAAACTGTTTTTT. The encoded protein is CASSQEWDSATNEKLFF.

This clonotype was counted only a few times. This chain joins TRBV4-2 and TRBJ1-4; 8 nucleotides agree with TRBD1. After removal of 4 bases from V and 2 bases from J, the junction contained 15 bases not matched to a gene. The CDR3 is 19 residues long. CDR1 LGHNA and CDR2 YNFKEQ come from the germline V gene. CDR3 DNA sequence: TGTGCCAGCAGCCGCCCCCCCGGGACAGGTACATGGACTAATGAAAAACTGTTTTTT. It translates to CASSRPPGTGTWTNEKLFF.

The chain employs TRBV5-5 and TRBJ1-2; 7 bases match TRBD1. There are 14 residues in the CDR3. The trim removed 4 bases at V and 4 bases at J, leaving 7 bases unmatched. In germline, CDR1 is SGHKS, CDR2 YYEKEE (reference sequence). CDR3 residues: CASSLGTAVYGYTF. The DNA for the CDR3 is TGTGCCAGCAGCCTTGGGACAGCCGTCTATGGCTACACCTTC.